This TCR beta chain comes out of a study of shared clonotypes between healthy human individuals. Study observations and caveats: The naive CD4 repertoires of a handful of donors were compared, and roughly 5% of clonotypes were shared.

The length of the CDR3 is 13 residues. Germline assignment: CDR1 SGHTA and CDR2 FQGNSA. V lost 5 bases to trimming and J lost 1 base, with 6 bases between them. Remarks on this clone: Its matching antigen is unknown.

Sequencing used immunoSEQ multiplex PCR; TCRdb keeps in-frame clones, though not all of them. Of about 2 million clones detected, roughly 94% appear once; the ten largest clones hold about 0.13%. The V and J genes are TRBV7-2 and TRBJ1-5; D ambiguous. Sequencing was performed on naive CD4+ T cells sorted from blood. Indicated subset: CD45RA+ positively selected. This receptor was taken from a man aged 18-30 years in good health. The CDR3 DNA reads as TGTGCCAGCAGCATACACAGCAATCAGCCCCAGCATTTT. The encoded protein is CASSIHSNQPQHF.